The 28 T cell receptor beta chains in this list originate from one sample, sequenced in a study of blood T cell repertoires in COVID-19. Measured with immunoSEQ multiplex PCR; TCRdb has only the in-frame clones, and not every one. The sample lists more than 60,000 clones, around 67% occurring once. What was sequenced was peripheral blood. Every receptor here comes from a human donor with acute or convalescent COVID-19. The donor label of this sample is uncertain.

This sequence joins TRBV5-4 and TRBJ2-7; 8 bases line up with TRBD2. This CDR3 has 15 amino acids. CDR1 and CDR2 (germline): SGHNT, YYREEE (reference sequence). Trimming cost V 5 bases and J 3 bases; bases outside gene matches: 10. The CDR3 sequence is CASSSSGGSLYEQYF. In nucleotides, the CDR3 is TGTGCCAGCAGTAGTTCGGGAGGGTCCCTCTACGAGCAGTACTTC.

This clone was seen just once. The V and J genes are TRBV7-2 and TRBJ1-1, with a possible D match to TRBD1 (6 bases). V was shortened by 6 bases and J by 10 bases, with 18 bases between the two germline ends. CDR1 SGHTA and CDR2 FQGNSA come from the germline V gene. CDR3 length: 13 residues. Written as DNA, the CDR3 is TGTGCCAGCAGACCTGGGGTAGGGGGAAGAGCTTTCTTT. This gives the protein CASRPGVGGRAFF.

This chain uses TRBV11-2 with TRBJ2-2; D uncertain. The germline gives CDR1 SGHAT, CDR2 FQNNGV. Trimming pared 1 base from V and 2 bases from J, leaving 5 bases between. The CDR3 runs 14 residues. Here the CDR3 reads CASSLGQNTGELFF. The CDR3 bases are TGTGCCAGCAGCTTAGGACAAAACACCGGGGAGCTGTTTTTT.

This chain links TRBV3-1 (or the pseudogene TRBV3-2) with TRBJ2-7, with 9 nucleotides matching TRBD2. The CDR3 has 16 residues. The J segment lost 4 bases and the V segment lost 1 base, leaving 8 bases of the junction unmatched. In germline, CDR1 is LGHDT, CDR2 YNNKEL (reference sequence). CDR3 protein: CASSQGLSGSGYEQYF. The CDR3 nucleotides are TGTGCCAGCAGCCAAGGACTTAGCGGGAGTGGTTACGAGCAGTACTTC.

This sequence joins TRBV20-1 and TRBJ1-2; D is undetermined. Germline-derived CDR1 and CDR2 are DFQATT and SNEGSKA (reference sequence). The CDR3 has 11 residues. CDR3 residues: CSGLDDYGYTF. The CDR3, as DNA: TGCAGCGGCCTAGACGACTATGGCTACACCTTC.

This clone was seen a few times. The chain joins TRBV24-1 to TRBJ2-5; 9 bases are a match to TRBD2. Germline V lookup: CDR1 KGHDR, CDR2 SFDVKD. The CDR3 has 15 residues. The ends lost 3 bases at V and 4 bases at J; junction bases unmatched: 5. CDR3 sequence: CATSDAGTSRETQYF. DNA of the CDR3: TGTGCCACCAGTGATGCCGGGACTAGCAGAGAGACCCAGTACTTC.

The chain carries TRBV5-1 and TRBJ1-1; D gene unclear. CDR1 is SGHRS and CDR2 is YFSETQ in the germline V gene. With 4 bases removed from V and 6 bases from J, the gap between germline ends came to 13 bases. This CDR3 has 13 residues. The chain's CDR3 is CASSPDHDSEAFF. Written as DNA, the CDR3 is TGCGCCAGCAGCCCCGACCACGACTCTGAAGCTTTCTTT. Full variable domain (remainder filled in from reference TRBV5-1 and TRBJ1-1): KAGVTQTPRYLIKTRGQQVTLSCSPISGHRSVSWYQQTPGQGLQFLFEYFSETQRNKGNFPGRFSGRQFSNSRSEMNVSTLELGDSALYLCASSPDHDSEAFFGQGTRLTVV.

The rearrangement links TRBV28 to TRBJ2-5; D uncertain. Germline-derived CDR1 and CDR2 are MDHEN and SYDVKM. The CDR3 has 14 residues. Trimming shortened V by 5 bases and J by 2 bases, and 12 bases separated the two germline ends. Here the CDR3 reads CASSPFDKQETQYF. CDR3 DNA sequence: TGTGCCAGCAGTCCGTTCGACAAGCAAGAGACCCAGTACTTC.

V gene TRBV3-1 (or the pseudogene TRBV3-2) combines with J gene TRBJ2-1, with 12 bases matching TRBD1. This CDR3 is 14 amino acids long. Germline V gives CDR1 LGHDT, CDR2 YNNKEL (reference sequence). The trim removed 4 bases at V and 5 bases at J, leaving 0 bases unmatched. In DNA, the CDR3 is TGTGCCAGCAGCCGGGACAGGGGGCACAATGAGCAGTTCTTC. Encoded protein: CASSRDRGHNEQFF.

The chain joins TRBV12-3 or TRBV12-4 to TRBJ2-2; D call uncertain. The CDR3 loop spans 13 amino acids. Trimming left V 3 bases short and J 7 bases short, with 9 bases between. This CDR3 is CASSFSSIGELFF. CDR3 nucleotides: TGTGCCAGCAGTTTCTCGAGCATCGGGGAGCTGTTTTTT.

This rearrangement joins TRBV27 to TRBJ1-2; D unclear. V lost 6 bases and J lost 1, with 9 bases in between. Germline V gene sequence: CDR1 MNHEY, CDR2 SMNVEV (reference sequence). The CDR3 is made up of 13 amino acids. The CDR3 DNA sequence: TGTGCCAGCAGCCAGTCTTATAACTATGGCTACACCTTC. Its protein is CASSQSYNYGYTF.

This clone has a handful of counts. The rearrangement joins TRBV28 to TRBJ1-6, with 8 bases identical to TRBD1. Germline-derived CDR1 and CDR2 are MDHEN and SYDVKM. The CDR3 has 15 amino acids. Trimming took 2 bases from V and 8 from J; bases not matched to a gene: 5. The CDR3 here is CASSLVDRGDSPLHF. CDR3 DNA: TGTGCCAGCAGTTTAGTTGACAGGGGCGATTCACCCCTCCACTTT. Supplemented by reference TRBV28 and TRBJ1-6, the full variable domain reads DVKVTQSSRYLVKRTGEKVFLECVQDMDHENMFWYRQDPGLGLRLIYFSYDVKMKEKGDIPEGYSVSREKKERFSLILESASTNQTSMYLCASSLVDRGDSPLHFGNGTRLTVT.

The chain couples TRBV7-2 to TRBJ1-1; 9 bases map to TRBD1. V trimming: 5 bases; J trimming: 7 bases; junction bases outside the gene matches: 8. The CDR3 covers 14 residues. CDR1 is SGHTA, CDR2 FQGNSA, per germline. This CDR3 is CASSLHRGRGEAFF. The DNA for the CDR3 is TGTGCCAGCAGCCTACACAGGGGGCGGGGTGAAGCTTTCTTT.

This rearrangement joins TRBV27 to TRBJ2-1, with 8 nucleotides matching TRBD2. Trimming cost V 8 bases and J 5 bases; bases outside gene matches: 5. The germline gives CDR1 MNHEY, CDR2 SMNVEV (reference sequence). The CDR3 totals 13 residues. The chain's CDR3 is CASGELADNEQFF. DNA for the CDR3: TGTGCCAGCGGCGAACTAGCGGACAATGAGCAGTTCTTC.

V usage is TRBV18 and J usage is TRBJ2-5; a weak D match, TRBD1 (6 bases). Germline assignment: CDR1 KGHSH and CDR2 LQKENI. The CDR3 loop spans 15 amino acids. The V and J ends lost 0 bases and 1 base respectively, with 9 bases between them. CDR3 in DNA: TGTGCCAGCTCACCACCCACAGGGACCCAAGAGACCCAGTACTTC. It yields the protein CASSPPTGTQETQYF.

This clone showed up just a few times. The rearrangement uses TRBV12-3 or TRBV12-4 and TRBJ1-2; 7 positions match TRBD1. This CDR3 is 12 amino acids long. Unmatched junction bases numbered 5, after V lost 5 bases and J lost 8 bases. CDR3 sequence: CASSIQGRGYTF. CDR3 bases: TGTGCCAGCAGTATACAGGGGAGAGGCTACACCTTC.

This sequence joins TRBV19 and TRBJ1-3; D is undetermined. This CDR3 spans 15 amino acids. Germline V lookup: CDR1 LNHDA, CDR2 SQIVND (reference sequence). The ends were cut back, 7 bases at V and 1 base at J, with 14 bases in the middle. The CDR3 protein is CASIPPGESGNTIYF. CDR3 DNA: TGTGCCAGTATACCACCCGGGGAGTCTGGAAACACCATATATTTT.

This chain links TRBV2 with TRBJ1-6; TRBD1 aligns across 8 bases. Germline CDR1 is SNHLY and CDR2 is FYNNEI. The CDR3 totals 14 residues. Unmatched junction bases numbered 6, after V lost 5 bases and J lost 9 bases. CDR3 region: CASSSGQEISPLHF. Here the CDR3 DNA reads TGTGCCAGCAGTTCGGGACAGGAGATTTCACCCCTCCACTTT.

The chain uses TRBV9 and TRBJ2-3, with D possibly matching TRBD1 (6 bases). The CDR3 spans 15 residues. Looked up from germline, CDR1 is SGDLS and CDR2 is YYNGEE. V shed 4 bases and J shed 3 bases, with 15 bases lying between them. CDR3 nucleotide sequence: TGTGCCAGCAGCCCCTCGTGGGGGCGGACAGATACGCAGTATTTT. Protein sequence: CASSPSWGRTDTQYF.

The V and J genes are TRBV5-1 and TRBJ1-5, with 7 bases lining up with TRBD1. There are 15 residues in the CDR3. Germline values: CDR1 SGHRS, CDR2 YFSETQ. The V and J ends lost 4 bases and 3 bases, in that order; junction bases with no gene match: 7. The CDR3 sequence is CASSPAGGNNQPQHF. DNA of the CDR3: TGCGCCAGCAGCCCAGCAGGGGGGAACAATCAGCCCCAGCATTTT.

The V and J genes are TRBV12-3 or TRBV12-4 and TRBJ2-3; D might be TRBD1 (6 bases). Trimming took off 5 bases at V and 7 bases at J, with 13 bases between the two ends. This CDR3 has 13 amino acids. The CDR3 loop reads CASSQIRGHTQYF. The CDR3 nucleotides read TGTGCCAGCAGTCAGATCAGGGGTCATACGCAGTATTTT.

A remark on this clone: Other DNA sequences in this sample translate to the same CDR3. The chain links TRBV9 to TRBJ2-1; 7 bases are shared with TRBD2. This CDR3 is 15 amino acids long. Germline CDR1 and CDR2: SGDLS and YYNGEE. Trimming cost V 0 bases and J 4 bases; bases outside gene matches: 4. The CDR3 DNA sequence: TGTGCCAGCAGCGTAGGCGGCGGGAGTTACAATGAGCAGTTCTTC. Its protein product is CASSVGGGSYNEQFF. Together with reference TRBV9 and TRBJ2-1, the CDR3 gives the full variable domain: DSGVTQTPKHLITATGQRVTLRCSPRSGDLSVYWYQQSLDQGLQFLIQYYNGEERAKGNILERFSAQQFPDLHSELNLSSLELGDSALYFCASSVGGGSYNEQFFGPGTRLTVL.

This chain links TRBV2 with TRBJ2-2; D not resolved. CDR1 and CDR2 from the germline V gene are SNHLY and FYNNEI. With 5 bases removed from V and 7 bases from J, the gap between germline ends came to 5 bases. The length of the CDR3 is 11 residues. CDR3 nucleotide sequence: TGTGCCAGCAGTTATTTCGGGGAGCTGTTTTTT. Translating it yields CASSYFGELFF. The full variable domain, rest sourced from reference TRBV2 and TRBJ2-2, is EPEVTQTPSHQVTQMGQEVILRCVPISNHLYFYWYRQILGQKVEFLVSFYNNEISEKSEIFDDQFSVERPDGSNFTLKIRSTKLEDSAMYFCASSYFGELFFGEGSRLTVL.

The rearrangement uses TRBV20-1 and TRBJ2-5; 12 nucleotides match TRBD2. This CDR3 contains 16 residues. CDR1 is DFQATT and CDR2 is SNEGSKA in the germline V gene (reference sequence). V shed 3 bases, J shed 5 bases, and the junction held 10 bases outside the gene matches. CDR3 residues: CSASSPTSGSSETQYF. CDR3 bases: TGCAGTGCTAGTTCTCCGACTAGCGGGAGTAGTGAGACCCAGTACTTC.

DNA for the CDR3: TGCGCCAGCAGCCAAGACCTCCTGGGGGGGCCCCAGCATTTT. Protein: CASSQDLLGGPQHF. V and J are TRBV4-3 and TRBJ1-5; possible D gene TRBD1, 5 bases. This CDR3 has 14 amino acids. Germline V CDR1 and CDR2: LGHNA, YSLEER. The ends were cut back, 0 bases at V and 9 bases at J, with 12 bases in the middle.

In this sample, this clone turned up a few times. The rearrangement links TRBV14 to TRBJ2-1; D may be TRBD1 (5 bases). CDR1 and CDR2 from the germline V gene are SGHDN and FVKESK. Trimming removed 6 bases at V and 1 base at J, with 16 bases between. The CDR3 runs 16 residues. The CDR3 protein is CASRKGPRGSYNEQFF. The CDR3 region has the DNA TGTGCCAGCAGAAAGGGGCCTAGAGGATCCTACAATGAGCAGTTCTTC.

This clone was found a few times. The genes are TRBV9 and TRBJ1-6, with D perhaps TRBD1 (5 bases). The germline V and J ends were trimmed by 0 bases and 10 bases, with 11 bases remaining between them. Germline assignment: CDR1 SGDLS and CDR2 YYNGEE. The CDR3 loop spans 14 amino acids. CDR3 region: CASSVEQARSPLHF. The CDR3 DNA follows: TGTGCCAGCAGCGTAGAACAGGCTCGGTCACCCCTCCACTTT.

V is TRBV11-2 and J is TRBJ1-2; 9 bases line up with TRBD1. V dropped 1 base and J dropped 5; count of bases not matched to a gene: 5. Germline V CDR1 and CDR2: SGHAT, FQNNGV. The CDR3 has 15 amino acids. CDR3 region: CASSLGTGDLYGYTF. The CDR3, as DNA: TGTGCCAGCAGCTTAGGGACAGGGGACCTATATGGCTACACCTTC.